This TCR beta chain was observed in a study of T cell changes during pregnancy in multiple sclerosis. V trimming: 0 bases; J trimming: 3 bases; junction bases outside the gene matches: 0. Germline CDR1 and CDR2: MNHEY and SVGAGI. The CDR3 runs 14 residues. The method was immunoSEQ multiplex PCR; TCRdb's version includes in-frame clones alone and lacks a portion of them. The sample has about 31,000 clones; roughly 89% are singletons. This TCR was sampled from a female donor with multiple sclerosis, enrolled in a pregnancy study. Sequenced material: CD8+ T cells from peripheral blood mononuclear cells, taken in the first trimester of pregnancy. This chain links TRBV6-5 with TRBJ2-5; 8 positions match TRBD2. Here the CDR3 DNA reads TGTGCCAGCAGTTACTCTAGCGGGGAAGAGACCCAGTACTTC. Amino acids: CASSYSSGEETQYF.